Listed below are T cell receptor beta chains from one sample, sequenced in a study of T-cell memory formation after mild COVID-19. TCRdb fed the 5' RACE reads into MiXCR, producing one record per CDR3 protein. The profile shows hundreds of thousands of distinct CDR3 sequences, 15% to 20% of them singletons. Sequences were obtained from PBMCs or a T cell subset sorted from them (not recorded which). Source of these receptors: an adult woman who had mild COVID-19 (a few samples of this study predate the infection). Cell type and time point are not known. Both conserved end residues are part of each CDR3. The order of the fields is D gene, clone size, V gene, J gene, CDR3 DNA, CDR3 protein. The D gene is left open where the match is weak. Part of the rows lack a size; the others show once, few, many or a class for expanded clones.

NA	many	TRBV7-9	TRBJ2-7	TGTGCCAGCAGCGCGCAGGGGTACGAGCAGTACTTC	CASSAQGYEQYF
NA	few	TRBV7-2	TRBJ1-1	TGTGCCAGCAGCCTACAGGAGATGAACACTGAAGCTTTCTTT	CASSLQEMNTEAFF
NA	few	TRBV19	TRBJ2-1	TGTGCCAGTCGCTCCCTGGACTCGACGCGTAATGAGCAGTTCTTC	CASRSLDSTRNEQFF
NA	NA	TRBV7-3	TRBJ1-2	TGTGCCAGCAGCTCCGGGACACCCTCTCCTCCTGGCTACACCTTC	CASSSGTPSPPGYTF
NA	few	TRBV6-1	TRBJ1-2	TGTGCCAGCAGTGAAATGCCAGCAAGCGGCTACACCTTC	CASSEMPASGYTF
NA	NA	TRBV4-2	TRBJ1-6	TGTGCCAGCAGCCAAGATCGGGGTAATAATTCACCCCTCCACTTT	CASSQDRGNNSPLHF
TRBD2	NA	TRBV30	TRBJ2-3	TGTGCCTGGAACCCTAGCGGGAGGGGAGATACGCAGTATTTT	CAWNPSGRGDTQYF
NA	NA	TRBV20-1	TRBJ2-7	TGCAGTGTGAGGTTGAGGGTCGACTACGAGCAGTACTTC	CSVRLRVDYEQYF
TRBD1	many	TRBV18	TRBJ1-1	TGTGCCAGCCATGTAACAGGGGGGGCTGAAGCTTTCTTT	CASHVTGGAEAFF
TRBD2	few	TRBV7-2	TRBJ2-7	TGTGCCAGCAGCTTAGTAGGGACTAGCGGGAGCAACGAGCAGTACTTC	CASSLVGTSGSNEQYF
TRBD2	NA	TRBV29-1	TRBJ2-1	TGCAGCGTTTGTCTAGCGGGAGGCCTCTACAATGAGCAGTTCTTC	CSVCLAGGLYNEQFF
TRBD1	few	TRBV2	TRBJ2-7	TGTGCCAGCAGTGATCTACTCGGGACAGTTTACGAGCAGTACTTC	CASSDLLGTVYEQYF
NA	few	TRBV12-3/TRBV12-4	TRBJ1-6	TGTGCCAGCAGTTTCGGGGTGGCGATCCGGGAGAGGAATTCACCCCTCCACTTT	CASSFGVAIRERNSPLHF
TRBD2	NA	TRBV5-4	TRBJ2-1	TGTGCCAGCAGCTTAGGAGCGGGGGGGAGGAATGAGCAGTTCTTC	CASSLGAGGRNEQFF
TRBD2	few	TRBV3-1	TRBJ2-1	TGTGCCAGCAGCTCTCCGGGACTAGCGCCCAATGAGCAGTTCTTC	CASSSPGLAPNEQFF
TRBD1	NA	TRBV18	TRBJ1-1	TGTGCCAGCTCACCGTCCAGGGGGACTACTGAAGCTTTCTTT	CASSPSRGTTEAFF
NA	NA	TRBV6-2/TRBV6-3	TRBJ2-2	TGTGCCAGCAGTTACCAAGCGGCTACCGGGGAGCTGTTTTTT	CASSYQAATGELFF
NA	NA	TRBV4-2	TRBJ1-1	TGTGCCAGCAGCCAAGATCGCGGGATCAAAAACTTGGGCACTGAAGCTTTCTTT	CASSQDRGIKNLGTEAFF
NA	few	TRBV15	TRBJ2-3	TGTGCCACCAGCAAAGGGACAACCTCTAGCACAGATACGCAGTATTTT	CATSKGTTSSTDTQYF
TRBD1	few	TRBV10-3	TRBJ2-3	TGTGCCACCAGGGGGAAGTCACACACAGATACGCAGTATTTT	CATRGKSHTDTQYF
NA	NA	TRBV27	TRBJ2-5	TGTGCCAGCAGTCACCGGGGAGTCCTCCAAGAGACCCAGTACTTC	CASSHRGVLQETQYF
TRBD2	few	TRBV5-5	TRBJ2-3	TGTGCCAGCAGTCTAGCGGGAGACGCAGATACGCAGTATTTT	CASSLAGDADTQYF
NA	NA	TRBV29-1	TRBJ2-3	TGCAGCGGGGGGGACTGGCTGAGCACAGATACGCAGTATTTT	CSGGDWLSTDTQYF
NA	few	TRBV30	TRBJ1-1	TGTGCCTGGAGTGACCGGGCCCCGCCAGGAGCTTTCTTT	CAWSDRAPPGAFF
TRBD2	NA	TRBV5-1	TRBJ2-1	TGCGCCAGCAGCCCCCTCGGGGGGGCCGCTTACAATGAGCAGTTCTTC	CASSPLGGAAYNEQFF
NA	many	TRBV3-1	TRBJ2-7	TGTGCCAGCAGCCGAGAGCCCTACGAGCAGTACTTC	CASSREPYEQYF
NA	few	TRBV9	TRBJ2-7	TGTGCCAGCAGCGTAGTGGGGGCCTACTACGAGCAGTACTTC	CASSVVGAYYEQYF
NA	few	TRBV7-3	TRBJ2-5	TGTGCCAGCAGCCCCTGGTTAAGTGAGACCCAGTACTTC	CASSPWLSETQYF
NA	few	TRBV7-9	TRBJ1-5	TGTGCCAGCTCTCGGACGGGGAATAGCAATCAGCCCCAGCATTTT	CASSRTGNSNQPQHF
TRBD2	NA	TRBV3-1	TRBJ2-1	TGTGCCAGCAGCCAGAGAAGATATCCGGGACTAGCGGGATTTAATGAGCAGTTCTTC	CASSQRRYPGLAGFNEQFF
NA	NA	TRBV7-9	TRBJ1-1	TGTGCCAGCAGTGGGGGGGGCTGGAGCACTGAAGCTTTCTTT	CASSGGGWSTEAFF
NA	NA	TRBV20-1	TRBJ2-1	TGCAGTGCTGACCGTCCAGGGGCGGGGAATGAGCAGTTCTTC	CSADRPGAGNEQFF
TRBD2	few	TRBV27	TRBJ2-5	TGTGCCAGCAGAAGACTGGGACTAGCGGGGGGGCCGTCCCAAGAGACCCAGTACTTC	CASRRLGLAGGPSQETQYF
TRBD1	few	TRBV28	TRBJ2-2	TGTGCCAGCAGAATGGGGGACAGGGGATTGACCGGGGAGCTGTTTTTT	CASRMGDRGLTGELFF
TRBD2	few	TRBV4-3	TRBJ2-1	TGCGCCAGCAGCCAAGAGGGAGGGTTTTACAATGAGCAGTTCTTC	CASSQEGGFYNEQFF
TRBD2	NA	TRBV4-1	TRBJ2-3	TGCGCCAGCAGCCAATGGACTAGCGGGACCACCGGCCCAGATACGCAGTATTTT	CASSQWTSGTTGPDTQYF
TRBD2	NA	TRBV9	TRBJ2-7	TGTGCCAGCAGCGTAGGGTTGGAGCGGGAGTACGAGCAGTACTTC	CASSVGLEREYEQYF
NA	NA	TRBV2	TRBJ2-3	TGTGCCAGCAGTGCCCCCTGGACGGGAAACTACACAGATACGCAGTATTTT	CASSAPWTGNYTDTQYF
NA	NA	TRBV24-1	TRBJ2-2	TGTGCCACCAGTGATTTCAGGGGAATGAACACCGGGGAGCTGTTTTTT	CATSDFRGMNTGELFF
TRBD1	NA	TRBV3-1	TRBJ2-1	TGTGCCAGCAGCCCCTCCTTTGACAGGGTGACGAAGAATGAGCAGTTCTTC	CASSPSFDRVTKNEQFF
NA	NA	TRBV14	TRBJ2-7	TGTGCCAGCAGCCAAGGTACACCCTACGAGCAGTACTTC	CASSQGTPYEQYF
NA	few	TRBV5-1	TRBJ2-1	TGCGCCAGCAGGGCCGATTACTCCTACAATGAGCAGTTCTTC	CASRADYSYNEQFF
NA	NA	TRBV20-1	TRBJ1-1	TGCAGTGCTCGCCGTCAACTGGACCCTTACACTGAAGCTTTCTTT	CSARRQLDPYTEAFF
NA	NA	TRBV5-1	TRBJ1-1	TGCGCCAGCAGCATTAAAAGTTTCGACACTGAAGCTTTCTTT	CASSIKSFDTEAFF
NA	few	TRBV7-6	TRBJ2-3	TGTGCCAGCAGCTCAGCCGGGACCCACACAGATACGCAGTATTTT	CASSSAGTHTDTQYF
NA	NA	TRBV7-6	TRBJ2-7	TGTGCCAGCAGCCCTCGAGTCTTCTCCTACGAGCAGTACTTC	CASSPRVFSYEQYF
TRBD1	NA	TRBV2	TRBJ1-5	TGTGCCAGCAGTGAGTCCCGGGACAGTACGCATAGCAATCAGCCCCAGCATTTT	CASSESRDSTHSNQPQHF
NA	NA	TRBV5-2	TRBJ2-5	TGTGCCAGCAACTTATGGACTAGCGGGACAGAGACCCAGTACTTC	CASNLWTSGTETQYF
NA	few	TRBV7-8	TRBJ1-3	TGTGCCAGCAGCTTGGGAGTCTCTGGAAACACCATATATTTT	CASSLGVSGNTIYF
TRBD1	NA	TRBV29-1	TRBJ2-1	TGCAGCGCCGGGCCGGGACAGGGCAGCTCCTACAATGAGCAGTTCTTC	CSAGPGQGSSYNEQFF
NA	few	TRBV25-1	TRBJ2-2	TGTGCCAGCAGTGAACTTCTCGGCGGCGGGAATGTCGCGAACACCGGGGAGCTGTTTTTT	CASSELLGGGNVANTGELFF
TRBD1	many	TRBV20-1	TRBJ2-1	TGCAGTGCTCCGACAGGGGGTAGGGATGAGCAGTTCTTC	CSAPTGGRDEQFF
TRBD2	NA	TRBV10-3	TRBJ2-1	TGTGCCACGAGGCCTAGCGGGAGTTCCAATGAGCAGTTCTTC	CATRPSGSSNEQFF
NA	few	TRBV4-2	TRBJ1-5	TGTGCCAGCAGCCAAGTACAGGTTGGCAATCAGCCCCAGCATTTT	CASSQVQVGNQPQHF